This T cell receptor beta chain was sequenced for a study of blood T cell repertoires in COVID-19. Turning to the study itself: The United States, Italy and Spain supplied acute and convalescent COVID-19 samples. Sources were T cells, B-cell-depleted T cells, or PBMCs; the material itself was cDNA or gDNA.

Per the authors' pipeline: Amplified reference gene primers provided the basis for estimating nucleated cell counts. The data were produced by immunoSEQ multiplex PCR, yet TCRdb's version contains in-frame clones alone and is incomplete. Clonal size and the V and J genes are those of that table, whereas D and trimming came from the DNA. The repertoire has 45,000 to 55,000 clones, under 85% of them found once; the top ten carry 6.5% to 9%. This receptor was taken from a man aged 55 to 70 with active COVID-19. The material sequenced was peripheral blood.

For the CDR3, the DNA is TGTGCCAGCAGCCCCGCATTCAGTAAAGAGACCCAGTACTTC. Protein sequence: CASSPAFSKETQYF. The chain has TRBV5-6 and TRBJ2-5; D is ambiguous. The CDR3 contains 14 residues. Trimming stripped 4 bases from V and 3 bases from J, with 13 bases between. Germline V gene sequence: CDR1 SGHDT, CDR2 YYEEEE.